This TCR beta chain is from a study of cytomegalovirus exposure and HLA in healthy donors. Of note for this clone: The antigen is not known.

The primer mix had 60 Vbeta and 13 Jbeta primers. The data were produced by immunoSEQ multiplex PCR, yet TCRdb's version contains in-frame clones alone and is incomplete. This table holds roughly 100,000 clones, more than 65% found once. Study-wide points: Highly shared sequence variants in one cluster were likely a sequencing artifact. The study recorded 150 to 200 TCR beta chains that were cytomegalovirus-associated.

Sequenced sample: PBMCs. This sequence originates from a woman aged 18-29 years in good health and CMV-seropositive.

The CDR3 protein is CASPGQGAVSGTEAFF. CDR3 nucleotide sequence: TGTGCCAGCCCGGGACAGGGGGCAGTATCTGGCACTGAAGCTTTCTTT. J is TRBJ1-1 and V is TRBV2, with 12 bases aligning to TRBD1. With 8 bases clipped from V and 4 bases from J, the junction kept 11 bases outside the gene matches. The CDR3 spans 16 residues. Germline CDR1 and CDR2: SNHLY and FYNNEI.